One TCR beta chain is described in this entry. Its antigen is undetermined. The source of the sample is a study of CD8+ T cells in alopecia areata. Study-level information: The authors scored treated patients' severity by affected scalp percentage.

The authors extracted RNA and reverse transcribed it into cDNA as the sequencing template. Assay used: immunoSEQ multiplex PCR; TCRdb lists only in-frame clones, some missing. The sample lists 90,000 to 100,000 clones, about 64% occurring once. Treatment described: oral pan-JAK inhibitor, 5-10 mg twice daily. Both peripheral blood and punch biopsies of lesional scalp skin were obtained from patients who had alopecia areata. Points from the study as a whole: Tofacitinib significantly decreased scalp clonality and expanded CD8+ clones among top 100.

The starting material was CD8+ T cells sorted from blood, obtained at week 4, from a patient treated with tofacitinib. This TCR was sampled from a human donor with alopecia areata.

CDR3 residues: CAWSASGTSGSDEQFF. CDR3 coding DNA: TGTGCCTGGAGTGCCTCCGGGACTAGCGGGAGCGATGAGCAGTTCTTC. The rearrangement uses TRBV30 and TRBJ2-1; the match to TRBD2 covers 14 bases. The V segment lost 1 base and the J segment 8 bases; nucleotides outside the gene matches: 7. Germline V lookup: CDR1 GTSNPN, CDR2 SVGIG (reference sequence). CDR3 length: 16 amino acids.